The rows below give T cell receptor beta chains drawn from one sample of a study of T cells in localized non-small cell lung cancer. Generated by immunoSEQ multiplex PCR, the TCRdb table keeps only in-frame clones and is missing some. The table has 100,000 to 150,000 clones, roughly nine tenths seen once. The sample consisted of peripheral blood, taken before any cancer treatment. The receptor source for this set is a female donor older than 55 with stage I lung adenocarcinoma. Each CDR3 is given with its conserved first and last residue. The D gene is left open where the match is weak. For some rows the clone size is stated as once, few or many, or as a class when expanded; others skip it.

CASSLAGRSEQFF | TGCGCCAGCAGCTTGGCAGGGCGGAGTGAGCAGTTCTTC | TRBJ2-1 | NA | TRBV5-1 | NA
CASSLFGSGRVLDTQYF | TGTGCCAGCAGTTTATTCGGTAGCGGGAGGGTTTTAGATACGCAGTATTTT | TRBJ2-3 | TRBD2 | TRBV28 | NA
CASSARPLRDMVETQYF | TGTGCCAGCAGCGCGCGACCGCTCCGGGACATGGTAGAGACCCAGTACTTC | TRBJ2-5 | NA | TRBV5-5 | NA
CASSLRRTEETQYF | TGTGCCAGCAGCTTACGCCGGACAGAAGAGACCCAGTACTTC | TRBJ2-5 | NA | TRBV11-1 | NA
CASSHYGLAGETQYF | TGTGCCAGCAGTCACTACGGACTAGCGGGAGAGACCCAGTACTTC | TRBJ2-5 | TRBD2 | TRBV6-4 | NA
CATSRDPVGESGRAGKTQYF | TGTGCCACCAGCAGAGATCCGGTGGGGGAAAGCGGGAGGGCCGGGAAGACCCAGTACTTC | TRBJ2-5 | TRBD2 | TRBV15 | NA
CASSAASILPQYF | TGCGCCAGCAGTGCGGCTAGTATACTCCCGCAGTACTTC | TRBJ2-7 | NA | TRBV10-2 | few
CASSELFSYNEQFF | TGTGCCAGCAGTGAACTTTTCAGTTACAATGAGCAGTTCTTC | TRBJ2-1 | NA | TRBV2 | NA
CASSLSPPQPQHF | TGTGCCAGCAGCTTATCCCCTCCTCAGCCCCAGCATTTT | TRBJ1-5 | NA | TRBV7-9 | NA
CASSLDVGHQETQYF | TGTGCCAGCAGCTTGGATGTGGGACACCAAGAGACCCAGTACTTC | TRBJ2-5 | NA | TRBV5-4 | once
CAVLRRVQPENIQYF | TGTGCCGTTCTTAGGAGGGTACAGCCAGAAAACATTCAGTACTTC | TRBJ2-4 | NA | TRBV6-1 | once
CASSLDTSPRGEQYF | TGTGCCAGCAGCTTAGATACCAGCCCACGGGGAGAGCAGTACTTC | TRBJ2-7 | NA | TRBV11-2 | NA
CASSPRGNTEAFF | TGTGCCAGCAGCCCCCGGGGGAACACTGAAGCTTTCTTT | TRBJ1-1 | NA | TRBV7-9 | once
CASSRVFSDYTF | TGTGCCAGCAGTCGCGTGTTCTCAGACTACACCTTC | TRBJ1-2 | NA | TRBV5-8 | NA
CSARQAVETQYF | TGCAGCGCTCGACAGGCTGTGGAGACCCAGTACTTC | TRBJ2-5 | NA | TRBV29-1 | NA
CASRVQGYSNQPQHF | TGTGCCAGCAGGGTACAGGGGTATAGCAATCAGCCCCAGCATTTT | TRBJ1-5 | TRBD1 | TRBV28 | NA
CAAGQHNQPQHF | TGTGCCGCGGGACAGCACAATCAGCCCCAGCATTTT | TRBJ1-5 | TRBD1 | TRBV10-3 | NA
CAWNRGLAEETQYF | TGTGCCTGGAATCGGGGACTAGCGGAAGAGACCCAGTACTTC | TRBJ2-5 | TRBD2 | TRBV30 | NA
CATSRDRELAGSEQFF | TGTGCCACCAGCAGAGATCGGGAGCTAGCGGGAAGTGAGCAGTTCTTC | TRBJ2-1 | TRBD2 | TRBV15 | once
CASSPRGQGSTEAFF | TGTGCCAGCAGCCCTAGGGGGCAGGGGAGCACTGAAGCTTTCTTT | TRBJ1-1 | TRBD1 | TRBV7-6 | NA
CASSLAPTPPETQYF | TGCGCCAGCAGCTTGGCCCCAACCCCCCCGGAGACCCAGTACTTC | TRBJ2-5 | NA | TRBV5-1 | NA
CASSRRDRGSYEQYF | TGTGCCAGCAGTCGCCGGGACAGGGGATCGTACGAGCAGTACTTC | TRBJ2-7 | TRBD1 | TRBV5-4 | NA
CASSLDPTGELFF | TGCGCCAGCAGCTTGGATCCGACCGGGGAGCTGTTTTTT | TRBJ2-2 | NA | TRBV5-1 | NA
CASSPQGAQPQHF | TGTGCCAGCAGCCCACAGGGAGCTCAGCCCCAGCATTTT | TRBJ1-5 | NA | TRBV6-5 | few
CASNVGGLAGENEQFF | TGTGCCAGCAACGTTGGGGGACTAGCGGGAGAAAATGAGCAGTTCTTC | TRBJ2-1 | TRBD2 | TRBV5-4 | NA
CAGTSHYGYTF | TGTGCCGGAACTTCCCACTATGGCTACACCTTC | TRBJ1-2 | NA | TRBV2 | few
CASSGRTGALNTEAFF | TGTGCCAGCAGCGGAAGGACAGGGGCACTGAACACTGAAGCTTTCTTT | TRBJ1-1 | TRBD1 | TRBV9 | few
CASSSKGLGLAVRKIQAYEQYF | TGTGCCAGCAGCAGCAAAGGATTGGGACTAGCGGTCCGAAAAATACAAGCCTACGAGCAGTACTTC | TRBJ2-7 | NA | TRBV21-1 | NA
CASRTTVNTEAFF | TGTGCCAGTAGAACTACAGTGAACACTGAAGCTTTCTTT | TRBJ1-1 | NA | TRBV19 | NA
CASSLDPVAHEQFF | TGTGCCAGCAGCTTAGACCCCGTAGCCCATGAGCAGTTCTTC | TRBJ2-1 | NA | TRBV11-2 | NA
CASSRGTSGRVGVDTQYF | TGTGCCAGCAGCCGCGGGACTAGCGGGAGGGTCGGAGTAGATACGCAGTATTTT | TRBJ2-3 | TRBD2 | TRBV11-3 | few
CASSFMGGREQYF | TGTGCCAGCAGTTTCATGGGGGGCCGGGAGCAGTACTTC | TRBJ2-7 | NA | TRBV28 | NA
CASSPGTGVVYGYTF | TGTGCCAGCAGTCCGGGGACAGGGGTTGTCTATGGCTACACCTTC | TRBJ1-2 | TRBD1 | TRBV27 | NA
CAISGKGGGELFF | TGTGCCATCAGTGGCAAGGGGGGCGGGGAGCTGTTTTTT | TRBJ2-2 | NA | TRBV10-3 | NA
CASSWQPGLAAYEQYF | TGTGCCAGCAGCTGGCAACCGGGACTAGCGGCCTACGAGCAGTACTTC | TRBJ2-7 | TRBD2 | TRBV11-2 | NA
CASSGPGYGETQYF | TGTGCCAGCTCCGGGCCGGGATACGGAGAGACCCAGTACTTC | TRBJ2-5 | NA | TRBV28 | NA
CASSVATPTTDTQYF | TGTGCCAGCAGCGTAGCCACACCGACAACAGATACGCAGTATTTT | TRBJ2-3 | NA | TRBV9 | NA
CAWSGREAGYGYTF | TGTGCCTGGAGTGGCAGGGAGGCGGGCTATGGCTACACCTTC | TRBJ1-2 | NA | TRBV30 | NA
CASSSQGAVNYGYTF | TGTGCCAGTAGTAGCCAGGGGGCCGTAAACTATGGCTACACCTTC | TRBJ1-2 | TRBD1 | TRBV19 | NA
CASSEGRDQPQHF | TGCGCCAGCAGTGAGGGCAGGGACCAGCCCCAGCATTTT | TRBJ1-5 | NA | TRBV10-1 | NA
CASSFNTGELFF | TGTGCCAGTAGTTTTAACACCGGGGAGCTGTTTTTT | TRBJ2-2 | NA | TRBV19 | NA
CSSTGGTTQIQGTQYF | TGCAGCTCTACTGGGGGGACCACGCAAATACAAGGGACCCAGTACTTC | TRBJ2-5 | NA | TRBV29-1 | NA
CASSSGGLGKNIQYF | TGTGCCAGCAGCTCAGGGGGCTTGGGCAAAAACATTCAGTACTTC | TRBJ2-4 | TRBD1 | TRBV5-4 | NA
CASNWDSNQPQHF | TGTGCCAGCAACTGGGACAGCAATCAGCCCCAGCATTTT | TRBJ1-5 | NA | TRBV6-1 | NA
CASSHSERKNQPQHF | TGCGCCAGCAGTCACTCCGAGCGGAAAAATCAGCCCCAGCATTTT | TRBJ1-5 | NA | TRBV23-1 | NA
CASSPGDSTRGYTF | TGTGCCAGCAGCCCCGGGGACTCAACTCGGGGCTACACCTTC | TRBJ1-2 | NA | TRBV7-2 | NA
CASSLGDSSQNEQYF | TGTGCCAGCAGCTTGGGGGACAGCTCCCAGAACGAGCAGTACTTC | TRBJ2-7 | TRBD1 | TRBV5-8 | NA
CASSKEGISTEAFF | TGCGCCAGCAGCAAGGAAGGGATAAGCACTGAAGCTTTCTTT | TRBJ1-1 | NA | TRBV5-1 | few
CASRAMAGRHQPQHF | TGTGCCAGCAGGGCAATGGCAGGGAGGCATCAGCCCCAGCATTTT | TRBJ1-5 | NA | TRBV2 | once
CASSHVDLISYNEQFF | TGCGCCAGCAGCCATGTGGACCTTATCTCCTACAATGAGCAGTTCTTC | TRBJ2-1 | NA | TRBV4-1 | NA
CATSRDRGPGGANVLTF | TGTGCCACGTCGAGGGACAGGGGCCCGGGGGGGGCCAACGTCCTGACTTTC | TRBJ2-6 | TRBD1 | TRBV10-3 | NA
CASSQGTGNYGYTF | TGCGCCAGCAGCCAAGGGACAGGGAACTATGGCTACACCTTC | TRBJ1-2 | TRBD1 | TRBV4-1 | NA
CASSLGETQYF | TGTGCCAGCAGCCTAGGAGAGACCCAGTACTTC | TRBJ2-5 | NA | TRBV14 | NA
CASSLAGGRENTIYF | TGTGCCAGCAGTTTAGCGGGGGGCAGAGAAAACACCATATATTTT | TRBJ1-3 | NA | TRBV28 | NA